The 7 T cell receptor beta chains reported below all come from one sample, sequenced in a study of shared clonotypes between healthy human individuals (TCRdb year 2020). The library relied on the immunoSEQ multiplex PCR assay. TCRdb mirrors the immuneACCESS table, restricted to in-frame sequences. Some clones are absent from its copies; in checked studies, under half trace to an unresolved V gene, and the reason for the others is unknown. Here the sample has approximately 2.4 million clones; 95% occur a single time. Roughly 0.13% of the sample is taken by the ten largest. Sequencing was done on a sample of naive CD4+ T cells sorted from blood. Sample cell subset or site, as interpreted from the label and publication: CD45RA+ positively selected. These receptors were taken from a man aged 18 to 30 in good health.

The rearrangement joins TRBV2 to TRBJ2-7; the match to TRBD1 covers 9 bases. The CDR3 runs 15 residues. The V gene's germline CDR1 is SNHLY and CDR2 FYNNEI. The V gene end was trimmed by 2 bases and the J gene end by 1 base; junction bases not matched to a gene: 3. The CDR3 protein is CASSELDRGSYEQYF. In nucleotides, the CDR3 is TGTGCCAGCAGTGAACTTGACAGGGGGTCCTACGAGCAGTACTTC.

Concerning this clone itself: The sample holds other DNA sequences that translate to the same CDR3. The CDR3 DNA reads as TGTGCCAGCAGCGTTGGGGCAGGGGGATCAGATACGCAGTATTTT. This sequence encodes CASSVGAGGSDTQYF. V usage is TRBV9 and J usage is TRBJ2-3; 7 positions match TRBD1. This CDR3 has 15 amino acids. V shed 2 bases, J shed 4 bases, and the junction held 7 bases outside the gene matches. Per the germline V gene, CDR1 is SGDLS and CDR2 is YYNGEE. The whole variable domain, remainder taken from reference TRBV9 and TRBJ2-3, is DSGVTQTPKHLITATGQRVTLRCSPRSGDLSVYWYQQSLDQGLQFLIQYYNGEERAKGNILERFSAQQFPDLHSELNLSSLELGDSALYFCASSVGAGGSDTQYFGPGTRLTVL.

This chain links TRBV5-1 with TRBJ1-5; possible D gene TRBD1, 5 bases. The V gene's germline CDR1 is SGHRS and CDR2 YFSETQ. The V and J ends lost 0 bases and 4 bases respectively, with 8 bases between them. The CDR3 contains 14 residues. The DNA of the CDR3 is TGCGCCAGCAGCTTGGGAGGGGAAAATCAGCCCCAGCATTTT. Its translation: CASSLGGENQPQHF.

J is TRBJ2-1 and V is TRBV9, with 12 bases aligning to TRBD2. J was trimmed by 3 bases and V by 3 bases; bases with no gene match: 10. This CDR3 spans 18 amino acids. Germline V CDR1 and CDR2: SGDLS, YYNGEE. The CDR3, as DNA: TGTGCCAGCAGCGCCGGGCTAGCGGGGGGGCTTGGCTACAATGAGCAGTTCTTC. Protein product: CASSAGLAGGLGYNEQFF.

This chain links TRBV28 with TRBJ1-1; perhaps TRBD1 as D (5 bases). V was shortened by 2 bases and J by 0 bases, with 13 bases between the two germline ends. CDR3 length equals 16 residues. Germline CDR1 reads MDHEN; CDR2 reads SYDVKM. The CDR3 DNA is TGTGCCAGCAGTTTAAGGCCAGGGAATATGAACACTGAAGCTTTCTTT. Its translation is CASSLRPGNMNTEAFF.

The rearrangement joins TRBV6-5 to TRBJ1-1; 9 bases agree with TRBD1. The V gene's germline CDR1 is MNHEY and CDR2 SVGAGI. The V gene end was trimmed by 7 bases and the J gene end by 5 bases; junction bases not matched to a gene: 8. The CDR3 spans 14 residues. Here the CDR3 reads CASTDGTGRTEAFF. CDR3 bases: TGTGCCAGCACTGACGGGACAGGGAGGACTGAAGCTTTCTTT.

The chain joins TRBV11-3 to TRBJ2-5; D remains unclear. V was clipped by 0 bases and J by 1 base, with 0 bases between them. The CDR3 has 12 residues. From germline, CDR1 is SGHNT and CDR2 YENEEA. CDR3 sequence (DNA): TGTGCCAGCAGCTTAGACCAAGAGACCCAGTACTTC. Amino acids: CASSLDQETQYF.